This T cell receptor beta chain was recorded in a study of cytomegalovirus exposure and HLA in healthy donors. Broader study findings: Association of 16,951 TCR beta sequences with HLA alleles was found at 0.05 false discovery rate in a later analysis.

In this sample, this clone turned up a few times. Its antigen is still unknown. Both 60 Vbeta primers and 13 Jbeta primers went into the PCR. Clones were read by immunoSEQ multiplex PCR, and TCRdb kept only the in-frame ones, dropping some. The sample lists roughly 140,000 clones, more than 75% occurring once. Per germline, CDR1 SGHTA and CDR2 FQGTGA. The CDR3 consists of 14 residues. The J segment lost 2 bases and the V segment lost 5 bases, leaving 4 bases of the junction unmatched. The sample comprised PBMCs. The TCR originated in a man in his late teens or twenties in good health and CMV-seronegative. The gene calls are TRBV7-3 and TRBJ2-7, with 9 bases fitting TRBD2. The CDR3 loop reads CASSLAGLTYEQYF. The CDR3 nucleotides are TGTGCCAGCAGCCTAGCGGGACTAACCTACGAGCAGTACTTC.